These 32 T cell receptor beta chains originate from one sample sequenced in a study of cytomegalovirus exposure and HLA in healthy donors. Primers included in the PCR were 60 Vbeta and 13 Jbeta primers. Data came from immunoSEQ multiplex PCR; TCRdb stores just in-frame clones and leaves some out. The table records approximately 110,000 clones, roughly 70% of them present only once. Input material: PBMCs. Receptor source: a young man in good health and CMV-seropositive.

The V call is TRBV10-1, the J call TRBJ1-5; tentative D call: TRBD1 (6 bases). Deletions cut 7 bases from V and 1 base from J, with 17 bases between. Germline CDR1 and CDR2: WNHNN and SYGVQD (reference sequence). The CDR3 length is 16 residues. CDR3 sequence: CASTHQEGGSNQPQHF. DNA for the CDR3: TGCGCCAGCACCCACCAGGAAGGGGGAAGCAATCAGCCCCAGCATTTT.

This clone was detected only a few times. This CDR3 reads CASSELAGGQADTQYF. In nucleotides, the CDR3 is TGTGCCAGCAGTGAATTGGCGGGGGGGCAAGCAGATACGCAGTATTTT. The genes are TRBV2 and TRBJ2-3; TRBD2 aligns across 9 bases. There are 16 residues in the CDR3. V gave up 2 bases and J gave up 4 bases; unmatched junction bases: 7. Germline loops: CDR1 SNHLY, CDR2 FYNNEI.

This clone has a count of ten or more. This chain joins TRBV4-2 and TRBJ2-3; 7 positions agree with TRBD2. Germline assignment: CDR1 LGHNA and CDR2 YNFKEQ. V dropped 0 bases and J dropped 5; count of bases not matched to a gene: 5. This CDR3 is 15 amino acids long. DNA for the CDR3: TGTGCCAGCAGCCAAGAGCTTGGGAGGGGAGATACGCAGTATTTT. Translating gives CASSQELGRGDTQYF.

The rearrangement uses TRBV2 and TRBJ1-2, with 10 bases identical to TRBD1. The V gene end was trimmed by 9 bases and the J gene end by 6 bases; junction bases not matched to a gene: 13. CDR1 and CDR2 from the germline V gene are SNHLY and FYNNEI. The CDR3 spans 15 residues. CDR3 protein: CARTGGQGPTHGYTF. CDR3 coding DNA: TGTGCCAGAACCGGGGGACAGGGGCCGACCCATGGCTACACCTTC.

The chain combines TRBV7-6 with TRBJ1-2; D may be TRBD1 (5 bases). Trimming stripped 4 bases from V and 8 bases from J, with 14 bases between. The germline V gene has CDR1 SGHVS and CDR2 FNYEAQ. The CDR3 has 13 residues. CDR3 amino acids: CASSSQGRGGYTF. The CDR3 nucleotides read TGTGCCAGCAGCTCCCAGGGAAGGGGAGGCTACACCTTC.

In this sample, this clone turned up once. The chain carries TRBV5-1 and TRBJ2-2, with D possibly being TRBD2 (6 bases). The CDR3 length is 15 residues. Trimming cost V 4 bases and J 1 base, with 11 bases left between them. The germline V gene encodes CDR1 SGHRS and CDR2 YFSETQ. The CDR3 sequence: CASSPDGGNTGELFF. DNA of the CDR3: TGCGCCAGCAGCCCGGACGGGGGGAACACCGGGGAGCTGTTTTTT.

The gene calls are TRBV5-1 and TRBJ2-3, with a possible D match to TRBD2 (5 bases). Per germline, CDR1 SGHRS and CDR2 YFSETQ. V was trimmed by 4 bases and J by 3 bases, leaving 15 bases between them. The CDR3 sequence is 15 residues long. The CDR3 nucleotides are TGCGCCAGCAGCGGGCGGGTGGCCGCAACAGATACGCAGTATTTT. It is translated as CASSGRVAATDTQYF.

The V and J genes are TRBV6-6 and TRBJ2-7; 9 bases agree with TRBD1. Germline V gene sequence: CDR1 MNHNY, CDR2 SVGAGI (reference sequence). This CDR3 has 13 residues. With 4 bases clipped from V and 6 bases from J, the junction kept 4 bases outside the gene matches. The CDR3 DNA reads as TGTGCCAGCAGTTCACAGGGGGCTAGCGAGCAGTACGTC. Translating gives CASSSQGASEQYV.

CDR3 residues: CAWSSIDDEQFF. CDR3 DNA sequence: TGTGCCTGGAGTTCTATTGATGATGAGCAGTTCTTC. The V call is TRBV30, the J call TRBJ2-1; D ambiguous. V was trimmed by 2 bases and J by 8 bases, leaving 10 bases between them. CDR3 length: 12 amino acids. The germline CDR1 and CDR2 sequences are GTSNPN and SVGIG (reference sequence).

A word on this clone: This CDR3 fails to terminate in the conserved phenylalanine or tryptophan, so it likely reflects a read error. The DNA is left out, because the CDR3 cannot be placed on it with certainty; the CDR3 is given as TCRdb lists it. The rearrangement joins TRBV2 to TRBJ1-5; the table's D call, TRBD1, was not checked against the DNA. The CDR3 length equals 12 residues, ends included. Germline V gene sequence: CDR1 SNHLY, CDR2 FYNNEI. CDR3 amino acids: CASSEAPGQVVI.

This clone was seen just once. This chain links TRBV28 with TRBJ2-7; D is ambiguous. CDR3 length: 16 residues. The V end was cut by 3 bases, the J end by 0 bases, with 15 bases between. The V gene's germline CDR1 is MDHEN and CDR2 SYDVKM. DNA for the CDR3: TGTGCCAGCAGTTTTTACTGGGTCCCTAGCTCCTACGAGCAGTACTTC. Residues: CASSFYWVPSSYEQYF.

The rearrangement links TRBV7-9 to TRBJ2-5, with D perhaps matching TRBD2 (7 bases). This CDR3 spans 15 amino acids. Germline-derived CDR1 and CDR2 are SEHNR and FQNEAQ (reference sequence). Trimming stripped 1 base from V and 4 bases from J, with 13 bases between. The CDR3 bases are TGTGCCAGCAGCTTAGTCCCGGGGGGCGCAGAGACCCAGTACTTC. It encodes CASSLVPGGAETQYF.

This rearrangement joins TRBV5-1 to TRBJ1-6, with D perhaps matching TRBD1 (5 bases). Trimming left V 0 bases short and J 5 bases short, with 9 bases between. Per germline, CDR1 SGHRS and CDR2 YFSETQ. The CDR3 loop spans 15 amino acids. The CDR3 loop is CASSLVQGHNSPLHF. CDR3 coding DNA: TGCGCCAGCAGCTTGGTCCAGGGCCATAATTCACCCCTCCACTTT.

The J gene is TRBJ1-4, the V gene TRBV5-4; a possible D gene is TRBD1 (5 bases). CDR1 and CDR2 from the germline V gene are SGHNT and YYREEE (reference sequence). V lost 4 bases, J lost 8 bases, and 9 bases lay in between. CDR3 length: 12 amino acids. CDR3 coding DNA: TGTGCCAGCAGCGGCGACAGCGAAAAACTGTTTTTT. Translating it yields CASSGDSEKLFF.

The chain uses TRBV7-9 and TRBJ2-5; D unresolved. CDR3 length equals 13 residues. The germline V gene encodes CDR1 SEHNR and CDR2 FQNEAQ (reference sequence). Trimming took off 1 base at V and 2 bases at J, with 5 bases between the two ends. The CDR3 bases are TGTGCCAGCAGCTTAGTCCCACAAGAGACCCAGTACTTC. This sequence encodes CASSLVPQETQYF.

The chain is built from TRBV30 and TRBJ1-4; possible D gene TRBD1, 5 bases. The germline V and J ends were trimmed by 2 bases and 7 bases, with 23 bases remaining between them. This CDR3 region has 17 residues. Germline CDR1 GTSNPN, CDR2 SVGIG (reference sequence). As DNA, the CDR3 is TGTGCCTGGAGTACTCTCGATCCGAGACAGTGGGGTGAAAAACTGTTTTTT. This sequence encodes CAWSTLDPRQWGEKLFF.

Remarks on this clone: The sample contains more than one DNA sequence encoding this CDR3. The rearrangement joins TRBV4-2 to TRBJ2-5, with 7 bases fitting TRBD2. Trimming took 5 bases from V and 4 from J; bases not matched to a gene: 4. Germline CDR1 is LGHNA and CDR2 is YNFKEQ. This CDR3 has 13 amino acids. This chain's CDR3 is CASSTSGGETQYF. CDR3 coding DNA: TGTGCCAGCAGCACGTCGGGGGGAGAGACCCAGTACTTC.

The rearrangement joins TRBV27 to TRBJ1-2; D perhaps matches TRBD1 (6 bases). The V gene lost 4 bases and the J gene lost 5 bases, with 14 bases spanning the gap. The CDR3 has 14 residues. CDR1 is MNHEY, CDR2 SMNVEV, per germline (reference sequence). DNA for the CDR3: TGTGCCAGCAGTTCAACTCGGACAGATTATGGCTACACCTTC. Protein product: CASSSTRTDYGYTF.

In its sample, this clone was seen a few times. The genes are TRBV5-4 and TRBJ2-3; 8 bases are a match to TRBD2. V was clipped by 0 bases and J by 5 bases; unmatched bases: 2. The CDR3 contains 14 residues. In germline, CDR1 is SGHNT, CDR2 YYREEE (reference sequence). CDR3 in DNA: TGTGCCAGCAGCTTGGCCAGCGGGGGAGATACGCAGTATTTT. This encodes CASSLASGGDTQYF. Drawing the rest from reference TRBV5-4 and TRBJ2-3, the complete variable domain is ETGVTQSPTHLIKTRGQQVTLRCSSQSGHNTVSWYQQALGQGPQFIFQYYREEENGRGNFPPRFSGLQFPNYSSELNVNALELDDSALYLCASSLASGGDTQYFGPGTRLTVL.

The V gene is TRBV28, the J gene TRBJ1-1; TRBD1 matches 7 bases. The junction had 7 bases not matched to a gene; V was cut back by 6 bases and J by 0 bases. The CDR3 contains 15 residues. Germline V gene lookup returns CDR1 MDHEN and CDR2 SYDVKM. The CDR3 DNA reads TGTGCCAGCAGCCCAGGGGGGACCATGAACACTGAAGCTTTCTTT. Protein product: CASSPGGTMNTEAFF.

The CDR3 DNA reads TGCGCCAGCAGTATCGGGGGGGCGGGATACAATGAGCAGTTCTTC. This translates into CASSIGGAGYNEQFF. The rearrangement uses TRBV10-2 and TRBJ2-1; TRBD2 matches at 8 bases. There are 15 residues in the CDR3. CDR1 and CDR2 from the germline V gene are WSHSY and SAAADI. The V and J ends lost 5 bases and 4 bases, in that order; junction bases with no gene match: 7.

V and J are TRBV2 and TRBJ2-2, with TRBD1 as a possible D gene (6 bases). CDR3 size: 16 residues. V lost 3 bases and J 0 bases, leaving 11 bases between the germline ends. Germline CDR1 and CDR2: SNHLY and FYNNEI. This CDR3 is CASSDWNRANTGELFF. The CDR3 DNA is TGTGCCAGCAGTGACTGGAACAGGGCGAACACCGGGGAGCTGTTTTTT. Filled out from reference TRBV2 and TRBJ2-2, the complete variable domain reads EPEVTQTPSHQVTQMGQEVILRCVPISNHLYFYWYRQILGQKVEFLVSFYNNEISEKSEIFDDQFSVERPDGSNFTLKIRSTKLEDSAMYFCASSDWNRANTGELFFGEGSRLTVL.

The chain carries TRBV10-2 and TRBJ1-1; the match to TRBD1 covers 7 bases. CDR1 and CDR2 (germline): WSHSY, SAAADI. V lost 6 bases and J lost 6; bases outside the gene matches: 10. The CDR3 has 14 amino acids. The CDR3 protein is CASSTSRGFAEAFF. The CDR3 DNA follows: TGCGCCAGCAGCACTTCCAGGGGGTTTGCTGAAGCTTTCTTT.

V usage is TRBV5-4 and J usage is TRBJ2-4, with D tentatively TRBD1 (6 bases). The CDR3 contains 14 residues. Trimming stripped 0 bases from V and 8 bases from J, with 12 bases between. Germline loops: CDR1 SGHNT, CDR2 YYREEE (reference sequence). This chain's CDR3 is CASSLAGKGDIQYF. The CDR3 DNA reads TGTGCCAGCAGCTTGGCGGGGAAGGGGGACATTCAGTACTTC.

This clone was detected only once. The chain joins TRBV5-6 to TRBJ2-2, with TRBD2 matching over 10 bases. CDR1 is SGHDT and CDR2 is YYEEEE in the germline V gene. With 0 bases clipped from V and 5 bases from J, the junction kept 10 bases outside the gene matches. The CDR3 spans 18 residues. This CDR3 is CASSLEWLAGEQTGELFF. DNA for the CDR3: TGTGCCAGCAGCTTGGAGTGGCTAGCGGGGGAACAAACCGGGGAGCTGTTTTTT. Full variable domain (remainder filled in from reference TRBV5-6 and TRBJ2-2): DAGVTQSPTHLIKTRGQQVTLRCSPKSGHDTVSWYQQALGQGPQFIFQYYEEEERQRGNFPDRFSGHQFPNYSSELNVNALLLGDSALYLCASSLEWLAGEQTGELFFGEGSRLTVL.

The chain uses TRBV6-1 and TRBJ1-1; possible D gene TRBD1, 6 bases. The V end was cut by 7 bases, the J end by 4 bases, with 16 bases between. The CDR3 is 14 amino acids. Germline lookup yields CDR1 MNHNS and CDR2 SASEGT. CDR3 in amino acids: CASIALGRGTEAFF. CDR3 in DNA: TGTGCCAGCATTGCTCTGGGCAGGGGCACTGAAGCTTTCTTT.

The rearrangement uses TRBV29-1 and TRBJ1-1, with TRBD1 identical over 8 bases. CDR1 SQVTM and CDR2 ANQGSEA come from the germline V gene. J gave up 0 bases and V 4 bases, and 10 bases lay outside the gene matches. The length of the CDR3 is 16 residues. CDR3 DNA sequence: TGCAGCGTTGTAGGCAGGGGGCGGGTAATGAACACTGAAGCTTTCTTT. Amino acids: CSVVGRGRVMNTEAFF.

Worth noting for this clone: The junction departs from the called germline gene at one end, perhaps through a read error. The chain joins TRBV6-4 to TRBJ2-1, with TRBD1 matching 9 bases. The CDR3 loop spans 13 amino acids. Germline CDR1 and CDR2: MRHNA and SNTAGT. CDR3 DNA sequence: TGTGCCAGCAGCCGGGACAGGGTGTCTGGGGAGGTCTTC. As protein: CASSRDRVSGEVF.

The CDR3 is CASSEWDRGGNQPQHF. The DNA of the CDR3 is TGCGCCAGCAGTGAGTGGGACAGGGGGGGCAATCAGCCCCAGCATTTT. The chain carries TRBV10-2 and TRBJ1-5; TRBD1 aligns across 11 bases. The CDR3 has 16 amino acids. Germline CDR1 WSHSY, CDR2 SAAADI. The trim removed 1 base at V and 2 bases at J, leaving 1 base unmatched.

V usage is TRBV5-1 and J usage is TRBJ2-7, with D perhaps TRBD2 (5 bases). Germline CDR1 reads SGHRS; CDR2 reads YFSETQ. Trimming pared 5 bases from V and 13 bases from J, leaving 19 bases between. This CDR3 has 12 amino acids. DNA of the CDR3: TGCGCCAGCAGGCCTTCGGTGAGGGAAGAATACGTC. This gives the protein CASRPSVREEYV.

The sample holds one count of this clone. The chain is built from TRBV6-5 and TRBJ1-2, with D possibly matching TRBD1 (6 bases). Germline CDR1 and CDR2: MNHEY and SVGAGI. This CDR3 has 14 residues. V lost 0 bases and J 4 bases, leaving 9 bases between the germline ends. In DNA, the CDR3 is TGTGCCAGCAGTTACTCAGGGGGTGTCTATGGCTACACCTTC. It yields the protein CASSYSGGVYGYTF.

This clone was counted only a few times. The rearrangement joins TRBV6-6 to TRBJ2-1; TRBD1 is a possible D gene (6 bases). CDR3 size: 15 residues. Germline values: CDR1 MNHNY, CDR2 SVGAGI (reference sequence). Trimming took off 4 bases at V and 7 bases at J, with 17 bases between the two ends. DNA for the CDR3: TGTGCCAGCAGTTCCTCCACAGGGTTCAGGAATGAGCAGTTCTTC. This sequence encodes CASSSSTGFRNEQFF.